This entry describes one T cell receptor beta chain. The assay was immunoSEQ multiplex PCR, and TCRdb's table has in-frame clones only and misses some. The data hold approximately 240,000 clones, with over 80% observed a single time. It was during active infection that Seattle patients were enrolled and then longitudinally followed. Trimming removed 3 bases from V and 6 bases from J, with 6 bases in between. The V gene's germline CDR1 is MDHEN and CDR2 SYDVKM. This CDR3 comprises 12 residues. The sample belongs to a study of blood T cell repertoires in COVID-19. This sequence joins TRBV28 and TRBJ2-1; D gene ambiguous. The receptor's source is a woman in her 30s with COVID-19, enrolled during active disease. The sequenced material came from peripheral blood. The CDR3, as DNA: TGTGCCAGCAGTTTTAGCCGCAATGAGCAGTTCTTC. This encodes CASSFSRNEQFF.